This T cell receptor (beta chain) was observed in a study of CD8+ T cells in alopecia areata. Sampling of alopecia areata patients yielded lesional scalp punch biopsies as well as peripheral blood. RNA was extracted and reverse transcribed into cDNA as the sequencing template. Using immunoSEQ multiplex PCR, the repertoire was profiled, and TCRdb retains in-frame clones only, with some absent. The sample contains about 110,000 clones, under 60% of which appear only once. Study results and limitations: Elevated clonality characterized lesional scalp relative to normal scalp, particularly in alopecia totalis/universalis. In patients, TCRs were shared less clearly than in mice, and HLA may possibly be involved.

This clone was seen a handful of times. Its cognate antigen is unknown. V shed 4 bases, J shed 7 bases, and the junction held 6 bases outside the gene matches. The CDR3 is 13 residues long. Per germline, CDR1 SQVTM and CDR2 ANQGSEA. Sequences were obtained from NKG2D-low CD8+ T cells sorted from blood. The J gene is TRBJ2-2, the V gene TRBV29-1, with 7 bases that match TRBD1. This sequence originates from a human donor with alopecia areata. The CDR3 spells CSVGIGGGGELFF. The DNA for the CDR3 is TGCAGCGTTGGAATAGGGGGCGGCGGGGAGCTGTTTTTT.